This T cell receptor (beta chain) was captured by sequencing in a study of metastatic and nonmetastatic thyroid tumors. Background on the study: Both malignant and benign thyroid patients supplied peripheral blood and tumor or nodule tissue samples, across which the repertoires of these patients were then compared. Overall study results and limits: For both blood and tumor, malignant thyroid tumors reportedly showed significantly higher TCR beta diversity than benign nodules did.

No treatment of any kind had been given to any patient before thyroid surgery. This clone has a handful of counts. Its antigen is unidentified. From the PCR reads, TCRdb re-called clones with MiXCR. The sample includes around 24,000 clones, 24% of them seen just once. Germline values: CDR1 MDHEN, CDR2 SYDVKM. CDR3 length: 14 residues. V was pared by 5 bases and J by 0 bases, with 10 bases between. V is TRBV28 and J is TRBJ1-2, with a weak D call TRBD1 (5 bases). The source is a male donor with papillary thyroid cancer or a benign thyroid nodule (not recorded which). Some clones in this sample may be carry-over from other donors' samples. Sequencing input: tumor tissue. Here the CDR3 reads CASSSGGANYGYTF. The DNA for the CDR3 is TGTGCCAGCAGTAGTGGGGGTGCTAACTATGGCTACACCTTC.